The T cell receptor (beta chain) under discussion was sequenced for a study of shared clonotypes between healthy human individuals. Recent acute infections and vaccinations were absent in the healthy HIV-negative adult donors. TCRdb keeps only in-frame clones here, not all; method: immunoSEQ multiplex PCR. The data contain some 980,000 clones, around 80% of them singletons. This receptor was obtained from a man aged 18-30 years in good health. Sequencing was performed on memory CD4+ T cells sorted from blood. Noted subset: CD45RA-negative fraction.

Written as DNA, the CDR3 is TGTGCTAGTGGTTTGGCCGGGGCAGGGGCTGGAAACACCATATATTTT. Translated: CASGLAGAGAGNTIYF. V is TRBV12-5 and J is TRBJ1-3; a weak D match, TRBD1 (6 bases). V was cut by 1 base and J by 2 bases, with 12 bases left in between. The CDR3 sequence is 16 residues long. Germline CDR1 is LGHNT and CDR2 is FRNRAP.